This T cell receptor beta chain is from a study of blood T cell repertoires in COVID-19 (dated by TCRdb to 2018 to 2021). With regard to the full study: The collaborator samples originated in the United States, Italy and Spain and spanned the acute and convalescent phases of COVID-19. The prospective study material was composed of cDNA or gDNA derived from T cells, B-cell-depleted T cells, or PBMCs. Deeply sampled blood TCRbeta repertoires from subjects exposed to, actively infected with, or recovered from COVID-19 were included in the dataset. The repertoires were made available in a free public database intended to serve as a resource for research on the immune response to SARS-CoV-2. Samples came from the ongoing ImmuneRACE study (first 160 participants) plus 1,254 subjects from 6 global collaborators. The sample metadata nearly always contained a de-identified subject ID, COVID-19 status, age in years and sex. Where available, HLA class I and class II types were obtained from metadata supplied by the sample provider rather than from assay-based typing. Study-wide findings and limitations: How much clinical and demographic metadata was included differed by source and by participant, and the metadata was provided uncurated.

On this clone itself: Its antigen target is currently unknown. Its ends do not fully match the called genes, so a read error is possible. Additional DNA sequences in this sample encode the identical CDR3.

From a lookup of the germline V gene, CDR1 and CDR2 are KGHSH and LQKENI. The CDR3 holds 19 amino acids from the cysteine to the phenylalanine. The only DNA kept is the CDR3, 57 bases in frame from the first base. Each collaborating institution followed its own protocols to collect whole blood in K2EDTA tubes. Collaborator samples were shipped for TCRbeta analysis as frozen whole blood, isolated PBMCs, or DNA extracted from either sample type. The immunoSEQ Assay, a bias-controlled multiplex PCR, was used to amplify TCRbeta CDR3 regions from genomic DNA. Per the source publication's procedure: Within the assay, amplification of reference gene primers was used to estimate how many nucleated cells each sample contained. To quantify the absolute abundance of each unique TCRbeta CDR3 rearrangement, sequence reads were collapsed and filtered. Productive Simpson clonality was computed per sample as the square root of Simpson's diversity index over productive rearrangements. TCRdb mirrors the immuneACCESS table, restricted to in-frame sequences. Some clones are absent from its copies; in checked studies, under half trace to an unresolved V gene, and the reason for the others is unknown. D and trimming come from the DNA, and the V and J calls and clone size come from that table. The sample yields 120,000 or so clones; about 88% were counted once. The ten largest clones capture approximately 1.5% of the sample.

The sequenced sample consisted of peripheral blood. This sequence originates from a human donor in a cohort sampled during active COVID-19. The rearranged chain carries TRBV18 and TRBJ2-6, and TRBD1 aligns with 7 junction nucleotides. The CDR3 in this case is CASSPLGQVSSSGANVLTF. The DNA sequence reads TGTGCCAGCTCACCTCTAGGACAGGTATCTTCCTCTGGGGCCAACGTCCTGACCTTC.